This T cell receptor beta chain was captured by sequencing in a study of low-dose radiotherapy and immunotherapy resistance in tumors. cDNA synthesis used a TRAV/TRBV-specific primer set for both chains. The authors ran approximately 20 PCR cycles to amplify TCRs with a constant-region primer and V-primer adapter. From the reads, TCRdb called clonotypes with MiXCR, one entry per CDR3 protein. The sample includes 8,800 or so distinct CDR3 sequences, around 80% seen only once; the top ten take 1.4% to 1.5%. The origin of this receptor is a human donor with advanced metastatic prostate, ovarian, gallbladder or colorectal cancer (not recorded which). This table probably holds off-target reads from a library built for another chain.

CDR3 DNA: TGTGCCAGGAACCGGACAGGGTTCTACGAGCAGTACTTC. This gives the protein CARNRTGFYEQYF. The V call is TRBV28, the J call TRBJ2-7; 8 nucleotides line up with TRBD1. The CDR3 contains 13 residues. In germline, CDR1 is MDHEN, CDR2 SYDVKM. J lost 3 bases, V lost 9 bases, and 7 bases had no gene match.